These 5 T cell receptor beta chains came from one sample sequenced in a study of T-cell reconstitution after alpha-beta-depleted transplantation in children. Construction of the TCRbeta library involved unique molecular identifiers. TCRdb redid the calling of the PCR reads with MiXCR, one entry per CDR3 protein. Of around 490,000 distinct CDR3 sequences in the sample, 9.5% to 12% were seen once. The sample here was PBMCs, mostly from graft donor cells, taken 180 days after TCRalphabeta/CD19-depleted stem cell transplant. Receptor source: a female patient younger than 10 who had a stem cell transplant for aplastic anemia, so the T cells may come from the graft donor.

A few counts support this clonotype. The chain recombines TRBV4-1 with TRBJ2-1, with D perhaps matching TRBD2 (5 bases). Germline lookup yields CDR1 MGHRA and CDR2 YSYEKL. Trimming took 1 base from V and 5 from J, leaving 12 bases between them. CDR3 length: 15 residues. The DNA of the CDR3 is TGCGCCAGCAGCCAAGCAGGCGGGCGTAACAATGAGCAGTTCTTC. This translates into CASSQAGGRNNEQFF.

The rearrangement joins TRBV7-9 to TRBJ1-1; D not resolved. V was shortened by 6 bases and J by 5 bases, with 19 bases between the two germline ends. From germline, CDR1 is SEHNR and CDR2 FQNEAQ (reference sequence). The CDR3 runs 15 residues. CDR3 protein: CASSPRPSLGTEAFF. The CDR3 DNA follows: TGTGCCAGCAGTCCCAGACCCTCCCTAGGGACTGAAGCTTTCTTT. The entire variable domain, with the rest obtained from reference TRBV7-9 and TRBJ1-1, is as follows: DTGVSQNPRHKITKRGQNVTFRCDPISEHNRLYWYRQTLGQGPEFLTYFQNEAQLEKSRLLSDRFSAERPKGSFSTLEIQRTEQGDSAMYLCASSPRPSLGTEAFFGQGTRLTVV.

This sequence joins TRBV28 and TRBJ2-1; possible D gene TRBD1, 5 bases. The CDR3 runs 13 residues. The germline gives CDR1 MDHEN, CDR2 SYDVKM. The V end was cut by 2 bases, the J end by 6 bases, with 8 bases between. For the CDR3, the DNA is TGTGCCAGCAGTTTACGCAGGGCCAATGAGCAGTTCTTC. Protein: CASSLRRANEQFF.

The V call is TRBV6-5, the J call TRBJ1-4; a weak D match, TRBD1 (5 bases). This CDR3 contains 12 residues. Trimming removed 8 bases from V and 6 bases from J, with 10 bases in between. In germline, CDR1 is MNHEY, CDR2 SVGAGI. CDR3 protein: CASAGRHEKLFF. In DNA form, the CDR3 reads TGTGCCAGCGCGGGGCGTCATGAAAAACTGTTTTTT.

This clonotype came up a few times. The chain is built from TRBV7-3 and TRBJ1-6; D remains ambiguous. There are 13 residues in the CDR3. V was shortened by 5 bases and J by 7 bases, with 9 bases between the two germline ends. Germline assignment: CDR1 SGHTA and CDR2 FQGTGA. The CDR3 coding sequence is TGTGCCAGCAGCGACCTACCGAATTCACCCCTCCACTTT. This gives the protein CASSDLPNSPLHF.